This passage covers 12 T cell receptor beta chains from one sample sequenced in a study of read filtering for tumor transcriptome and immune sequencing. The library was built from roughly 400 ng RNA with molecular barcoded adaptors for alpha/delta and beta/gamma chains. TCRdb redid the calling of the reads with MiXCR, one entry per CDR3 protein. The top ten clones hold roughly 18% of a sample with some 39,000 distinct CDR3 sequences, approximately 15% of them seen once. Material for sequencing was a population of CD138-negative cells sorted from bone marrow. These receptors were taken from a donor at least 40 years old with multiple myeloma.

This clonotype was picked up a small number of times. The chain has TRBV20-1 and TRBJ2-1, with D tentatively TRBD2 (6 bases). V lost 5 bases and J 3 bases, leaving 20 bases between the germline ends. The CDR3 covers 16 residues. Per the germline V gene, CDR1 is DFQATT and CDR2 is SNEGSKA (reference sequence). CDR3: CSADRDRDLVYNEQFF. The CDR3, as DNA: TGCAGTGCTGACAGAGACCGGGACTTAGTCTACAATGAGCAGTTCTTC.

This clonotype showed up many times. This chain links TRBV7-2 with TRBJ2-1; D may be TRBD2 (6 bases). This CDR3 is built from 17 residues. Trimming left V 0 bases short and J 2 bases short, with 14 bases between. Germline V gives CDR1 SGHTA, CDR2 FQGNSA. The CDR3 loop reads CASSLASGLLTYNEQFF. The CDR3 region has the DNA TGTGCCAGCAGCTTAGCATCGGGACTCCTAACCTACAATGAGCAGTTCTTC. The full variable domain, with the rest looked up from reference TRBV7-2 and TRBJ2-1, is GAGVSQSPSNKVTEKGKDVELRCDPISGHTALYWYRQSLGQGLEFLIYFQGNSAPDKSGLPSDRFSAERTGGSVSTLTIQRTQQEDSAVYLCASSLASGLLTYNEQFFGPGTRLTVL.

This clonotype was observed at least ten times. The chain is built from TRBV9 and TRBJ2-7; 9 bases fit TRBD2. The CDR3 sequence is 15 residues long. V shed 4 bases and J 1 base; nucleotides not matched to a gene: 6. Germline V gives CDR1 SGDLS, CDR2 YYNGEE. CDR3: CASSPSGGTSYEQYF. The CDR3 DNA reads TGTGCCAGCAGCCCGAGCGGGGGGACGTCCTACGAGCAGTACTTC.

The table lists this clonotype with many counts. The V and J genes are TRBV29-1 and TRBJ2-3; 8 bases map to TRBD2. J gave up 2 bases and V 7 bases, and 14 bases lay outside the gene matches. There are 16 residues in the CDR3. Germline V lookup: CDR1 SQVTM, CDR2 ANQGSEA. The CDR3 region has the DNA TGCAGCGCTGGTAGGGCGGCGGGGGGTAACACAGATACGCAGTATTTT. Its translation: CSAGRAAGGNTDTQYF.

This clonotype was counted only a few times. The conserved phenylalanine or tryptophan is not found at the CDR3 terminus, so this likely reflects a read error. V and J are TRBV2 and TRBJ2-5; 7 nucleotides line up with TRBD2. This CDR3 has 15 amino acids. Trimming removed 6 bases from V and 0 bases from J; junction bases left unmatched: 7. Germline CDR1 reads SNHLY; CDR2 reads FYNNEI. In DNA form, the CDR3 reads TGTGCCAGCAGCGGTTCGACTAGCTACCAAGAGACCCAGTACCTC. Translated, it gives CASSGSTSYQETQYL.

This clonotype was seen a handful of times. The CDR3 spells CASPKTYYGYTF. CDR3 DNA: TGTGCCTCGCCCAAGACCTACTATGGCTACACCTTC. V usage is TRBV30 and J usage is TRBJ1-2, with unresolved D. Germline CDR1 and CDR2: GTSNPN and SVGIG (reference sequence). There are 12 residues in the CDR3. V gave up 7 bases and J gave up 3 bases, with 12 bases separating them.

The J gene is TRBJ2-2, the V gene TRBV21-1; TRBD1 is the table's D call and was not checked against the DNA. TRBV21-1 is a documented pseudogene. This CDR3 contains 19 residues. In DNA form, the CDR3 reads TGTGCCAGCAGCAAACACCAGTGGGACAGGGTATCGAACACCGGGGAGCTGTTTTTT. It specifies CASSKHQWDRVSNTGELFF.

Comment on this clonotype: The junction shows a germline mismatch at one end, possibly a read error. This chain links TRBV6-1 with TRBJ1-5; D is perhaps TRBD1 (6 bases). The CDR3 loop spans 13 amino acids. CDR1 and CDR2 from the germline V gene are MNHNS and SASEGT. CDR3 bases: TGTGCCAGCGCGTACAGGGACTATCAGCCCCAGGATTTT. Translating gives CASAYRDYQPQDF.

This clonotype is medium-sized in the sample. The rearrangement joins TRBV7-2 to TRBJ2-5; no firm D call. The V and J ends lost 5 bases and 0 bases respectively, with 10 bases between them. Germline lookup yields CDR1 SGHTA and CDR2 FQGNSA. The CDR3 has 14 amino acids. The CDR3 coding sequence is TGTGCCAGCAGCGACAAACGTCACCAAGAGACCCAGTACTTC. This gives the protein CASSDKRHQETQYF.

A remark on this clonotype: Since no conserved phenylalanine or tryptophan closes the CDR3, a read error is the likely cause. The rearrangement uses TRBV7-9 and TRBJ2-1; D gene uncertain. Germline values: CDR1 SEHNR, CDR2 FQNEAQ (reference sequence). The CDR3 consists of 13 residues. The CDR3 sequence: CASSLGTYNKQFL. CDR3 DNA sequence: TGTGCCAGCAGCTTAGGAACCTACAATAAGCAGTTCCTC.

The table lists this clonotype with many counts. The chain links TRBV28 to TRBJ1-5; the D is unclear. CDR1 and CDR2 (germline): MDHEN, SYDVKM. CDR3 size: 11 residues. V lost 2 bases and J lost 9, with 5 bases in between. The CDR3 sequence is CASSLKGPQHF. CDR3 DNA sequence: TGTGCCAGCAGTTTAAAAGGGCCCCAGCATTTT. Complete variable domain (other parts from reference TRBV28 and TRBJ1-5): DVKVTQSSRYLVKRTGEKVFLECVQDMDHENMFWYRQDPGLGLRLIYFSYDVKMKEKGDIPEGYSVSREKKERFSLILESASTNQTSMYLCASSLKGPQHFGDGTRLSIL.

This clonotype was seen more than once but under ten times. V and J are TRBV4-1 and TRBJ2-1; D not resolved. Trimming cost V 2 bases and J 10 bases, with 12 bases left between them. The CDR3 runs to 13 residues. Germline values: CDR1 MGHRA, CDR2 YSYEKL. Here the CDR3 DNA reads TGCGCCAGCAGCCAATTGGGTCTCATCGAGCAGTTCTTC. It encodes CASSQLGLIEQFF.